Listed below are T cell receptor beta chains from one sample, sequenced in a study of blood T cell repertoires in COVID-19. Clones were read by immunoSEQ multiplex PCR, and TCRdb kept only the in-frame ones, dropping some. This sample has around 260,000 clones, with approximately 89% found just once. The sequenced sample was peripheral blood. The receptors were gathered from a woman in her forties or fifties with acute or convalescent COVID-19. Both conserved end residues are part of each CDR3. The D gene is left open where the match is weak. Size is omitted from some rows. Given values are once, few, many or a class for expanded clones.

J gene | V gene | clone size | CDR3 length | D gene | CDR3 protein | CDR3 DNA
TRBJ2-3 | TRBV3-1/TRBV3-2 | once | 21 | TRBD2 | CASSQVPLAGGPRPGTDTQYF | TGTGCCAGCAGCCAAGTCCCACTAGCGGGAGGCCCGAGACCGGGCACAGATACGCAGTATTTT
TRBJ1-1 | TRBV9 | - | 14 | - | CASSVVSMNTEAFF | TGTGCCAGCAGCGTAGTGTCTATGAACACTGAAGCTTTCTTT
TRBJ2-2 | TRBV3-1/TRBV3-2 | - | 12 | - | CASSQSRGELFF | TGTGCCAGCAGCCAGAGTCGGGGGGAGCTGTTTTTT
TRBJ2-1 | TRBV7-3 | - | 13 | TRBD1 | CASSPRQGNEQFF | TGTGCCAGCAGCCCCCGACAGGGCAATGAGCAGTTCTTC
TRBJ1-1 | TRBV5-1 | once | 12 | - | CASSLGGQEAFF | TGCGCCAGCAGCTTGGGGGGGCAGGAGGCTTTCTTT
TRBJ1-2 | TRBV28 | - | 13 | - | CASSLSANYGYTF | TGTGCCAGCAGTTTATCGGCTAACTATGGCTACACCTTC
TRBJ2-7 | TRBV10-3 | - | 17 | TRBD2 | CAISDGLAGGPGHEQYF | TGTGCCATCAGTGACGGGCTAGCGGGAGGGCCGGGCCACGAGCAGTACTTC
TRBJ2-1 | TRBV19 | - | 12 | - | CASRKQGNEQFF | TGTGCCAGTAGAAAACAGGGCAATGAGCAGTTCTTC
TRBJ1-2 | TRBV27 | - | 13 | TRBD1 | CASSLGGGGGYTF | TGTGCCAGCAGTTTAGGAGGGGGCGGAGGCTACACCTTC
TRBJ2-7 | TRBV5-1 | - | 14 | TRBD1 | CASGDGTGSYEQYF | TGCGCCAGCGGAGACGGGACAGGGTCCTACGAGCAGTACTTC
TRBJ1-1 | TRBV5-1 | - | 15 | - | CASSSWGLKNTEAFF | TGCGCCAGCAGCTCCTGGGGGCTCAAGAACACTGAAGCTTTCTTT
TRBJ1-1 | TRBV11-2 | once | 15 | TRBD1 | CASSLGGTGGTEAFF | TGTGCCAGCAGCTTAGGAGGGACAGGGGGCACTGAAGCTTTCTTT
TRBJ1-5 | TRBV6-2/TRBV6-3 | - | 14 | - | CASSSGGSNQPQHF | TGTGCCAGCAGTTCGGGGGGTAGCAATCAGCCCCAGCATTTT
TRBJ1-4 | TRBV7-9 | - | 15 | - | CASSSRVGREEKLFF | TGTGCCAGCAGCTCAAGGGTCGGTAGGGAGGAAAAACTGTTTTTT
TRBJ2-2 | TRBV29-1 | - | 13 | TRBD1 | CSAGQGNTGELFF | TGCAGCGCAGGACAGGGAAACACCGGGGAGCTGTTTTTT
TRBJ2-1 | TRBV12-5 | - | 20 | TRBD1 | CASGLVLGAGGRNSYNEQFF | TGTGCTAGTGGTTTGGTACTCGGGGCAGGGGGCAGAAATTCCTACAATGAGCAGTTCTTC
TRBJ2-7 | TRBV28 | few | 16 | TRBD2 | CASSIAMTSRYLEQYF | TGTGCCAGCAGCATCGCCATGACTAGCAGATACCTTGAGCAGTACTTC
TRBJ2-1 | TRBV19 | - | 15 | TRBD1 | CASGPTGGSYNEQFF | TGTGCCAGTGGCCCGACAGGGGGCTCCTACAATGAGCAGTTCTTC
TRBJ2-5 | TRBV5-1 | - | 14 | - | CASSLDRYQETQYF | TGCGCCAGCAGCTTAGACAGGTACCAAGAGACCCAGTACTTC
TRBJ2-3 | TRBV6-5 | - | 15 | - | CASSYGRPSTDTQYF | TGTGCCAGCAGTTACGGGAGACCTAGCACAGATACGCAGTATTTT
TRBJ1-6 | TRBV11-2 | - | 19 | - | CASSNRGWGPKSNNSPLHF | TGTGCCAGCAGCAATAGGGGGTGGGGGCCGAAGTCCAATAATTCACCCCTCCACTTT
TRBJ2-1 | TRBV7-2 | - | 16 | - | CASSQPKDSLYNEQFF | TGTGCCAGCAGCCAACCCAAAGACAGTTTGTACAATGAGCAGTTCTTC
TRBJ1-5 | TRBV18 | - | 16 | - | CASSPFQGRGNQPQHF | TGTGCCAGCTCACCCTTTCAGGGCCGTGGCAATCAGCCCCAGCATTTT
TRBJ2-3 | TRBV3-1/TRBV3-2 | - | 16 | TRBD2 | CASSTSGRAMTDTQYF | TGTGCCAGCAGCACGAGCGGGAGGGCCATGACAGATACGCAGTATTTT
TRBJ1-4 | TRBV12-3/TRBV12-4 | - | 13 | - | CASSFTTNEKLFF | TGTGCCAGCAGTTTCACAACTAATGAAAAACTGTTTTTT
TRBJ2-5 | TRBV15 | - | 15 | - | CATSSARLVGETQYF | TGTGCCACCAGCAGCGCCAGACTAGTCGGGGAGACCCAGTACTTC
TRBJ2-3 | TRBV7-9 | - | 14 | TRBD2 | CAGRTSGNTDTQYF | TGTGCCGGCAGGACTAGCGGTAACACAGATACGCAGTATTTT
TRBJ1-1 | TRBV2 | once | 13 | - | CASSEPPGTEAFF | TGTGCCAGCAGTGAGCCTCCCGGGACTGAAGCTTTCTTT
TRBJ2-2 | TRBV15 | - | 14 | - | CATSRKGDTGELFF | TGTGCCACCAGCAGAAAAGGGGACACCGGGGAGCTGTTTTTT
TRBJ1-2 | TRBV4-1 | many | 17 | TRBD1 | CASSQGRRTGGIYGYTF | TGCGCCAGCAGCCAAGGACGACGGACAGGGGGCATCTATGGCTACACCTTC
TRBJ1-5 | TRBV27 | - | 16 | - | CASSSIQGYPNQPQHF | TGTGCCAGCAGTTCGATCCAGGGGTACCCCAATCAGCCCCAGCATTTT
TRBJ2-7 | TRBV27 | - | 15 | TRBD2 | CASSLQASGSDEQYF | TGTGCCAGCAGTTTACAGGCTAGCGGGAGCGACGAGCAGTACTTC
TRBJ2-1 | TRBV7-9 | - | 16 | TRBD2 | CASSPRLAGASNEQFF | TGTGCCAGCAGCCCAAGACTAGCGGGAGCTTCCAATGAGCAGTTCTTC
TRBJ1-2 | TRBV27 | - | 16 | TRBD1 | CASSYAYRDRGRRYTF | TGTGCCAGCAGTTACGCGTACCGGGACAGGGGCCGCCGCTACACCTTC
TRBJ1-2 | TRBV7-9 | - | 13 | TRBD1 | CASSQGANYGYTF | TGTGCCAGCAGCCAGGGGGCCAACTATGGCTACACCTTC
TRBJ2-3 | TRBV19 | - | 17 | TRBD1 | CARRVGGQGGRTDTQYF | TGTGCCAGAAGAGTTGGGGGACAGGGGGGTAGGACAGATACGCAGTATTTT
TRBJ1-3 | TRBV7-6 | - | 19 | TRBD1 | CASSFRDSDFASSGNTIYF | TGTGCCAGCAGCTTCCGGGACAGCGATTTCGCCTCCTCTGGAAACACCATATATTTT
TRBJ2-3 | TRBV7-2 | few | 14 | - | CASSSASRTDTQYF | TGTGCCAGCAGCTCGGCCTCGAGGACAGATACGCAGTATTTT
TRBJ2-3 | TRBV24-1 | - | 18 | TRBD2 | CATSDPTAGLAGTDTQYF | TGTGCCACCAGTGACCCAACCGCAGGACTAGCGGGCACAGATACGCAGTATTTT
TRBJ1-4 | TRBV28 | - | 16 | TRBD1 | CASTLVQGASNEKLFF | TGTGCCAGCACCCTCGTACAGGGGGCATCTAATGAAAAACTGTTTTTT
TRBJ2-5 | TRBV27 | - | 16 | - | CASSSMSQGWGETQYF | TGTGCCAGCAGTTCTATGAGCCAGGGTTGGGGAGAGACCCAGTACTTC